The 31 T cell receptor beta chains given below trace back to one sample, sequenced in a study of CD8+CD57+ T cells in acquired aplastic anemia. CDR3 and TCR beta VDJ profiling relied on genomic DNA as the template. TCRdb passed the reads through MiXCR, listing each CDR3 protein once. The table shows 100,000 to 130,000 distinct CDR3 sequences, with around 49% occurring only once. Material: sorted CD4+, CD8+, or CD8+CD57+ T cells (not recorded which) from PBMCs. All receptors come from a human donor in good health, serving as a control.

This clonotype was found many times. The chain is built from TRBV11-2 and TRBJ2-1, with D tentatively TRBD1 (5 bases). The germline V gene has CDR1 SGHAT and CDR2 FQNNGV. Trimming left V 5 bases short and J 7 bases short, with 15 bases between. The CDR3 contains 14 residues. The CDR3 region is CASSLIGPGNEQFF. CDR3 coding DNA: TGTGCCAGCAGCCTAATAGGCCCAGGGAATGAGCAGTTCTTC.

V and J are TRBV5-6 and TRBJ2-7, with 8 bases matching TRBD2. Germline CDR1 is SGHDT and CDR2 is YYEEEE. V lost 0 bases to trimming and J lost 7 bases; unmatched junction nucleotides: 12. The CDR3 consists of 16 residues. CDR3 nucleotide sequence: TGTGCCAGCAGCTTGGGAGGCGGGGGGCACACGACAGAGCAGTACTTC. This codes for CASSLGGGGHTTEQYF.

CDR3 DNA: TGTGCCACCAGCAGAGATTGGGGGCGGGTCACAGATACGCAGTATTTT. Protein product: CATSRDWGRVTDTQYF. The V and J genes are TRBV15 and TRBJ2-3, with a weak D call TRBD1 (6 bases). Germline loops: CDR1 LNHNV, CDR2 YYDKDF (reference sequence). The CDR3 has 16 residues. The V gene lost 0 bases and the J gene lost 2 bases, with 12 bases spanning the gap.

This clonotype was seen only a few times. The chain recombines TRBV2 with TRBJ1-2; D unresolved. V lost 2 bases and J 3 bases, leaving 1 base between the germline ends. The CDR3 is 11 residues long. Germline CDR1 is SNHLY and CDR2 is FYNNEI. The CDR3 sequence is CASSEHYGYTF. CDR3 in DNA: TGTGCCAGCAGTGAACACTATGGCTACACCTTC.

This clonotype was observed a handful of times. CDR3 region: CASSWTGAGTQYF. CDR3 in DNA: TGTGCCAGCAGCTGGACAGGGGCGGGGACCCAGTACTTC. The chain employs TRBV7-6 and TRBJ2-5; 9 bases fit TRBD1. The CDR3 runs 13 residues. V dropped 4 bases and J dropped 7; count of bases not matched to a gene: 4. Germline CDR1 and CDR2: SGHVS and FNYEAQ. The full variable domain, its missing parts supplied by reference TRBV7-6 and TRBJ2-5, is GAGVSQSPRYKVTKRGQDVALRCDPISGHVSLYWYRQALGQGPEFLTYFNYEAQQDKSGLPNDRFSAERPEGSISTLTIQRTEQRDSAMYRCASSWTGAGTQYFGPGTRLLVL.

This clonotype was detected many times. CDR3 region: CSASTRLENTQYF. CDR3 DNA: TGCAGTGCTAGTACCCGATTAGAGAATACGCAGTATTTT. This sequence joins TRBV20-1 and TRBJ2-3, with D unclear. The V gene lost 3 bases and the J gene lost 7 bases, with 14 bases spanning the gap. The CDR3 has 13 amino acids. CDR1 and CDR2 (germline): DFQATT, SNEGSKA (reference sequence).

The CDR3 coding sequence is TGTGCCACCAGTTCGGTAAGGGCGTCAGATACGCAGTATTTT. It translates to CATSSVRASDTQYF. The chain is built from TRBV24-1 and TRBJ2-3; D is undetermined. Trimming cost V 6 bases and J 4 bases, with 13 bases left between them. Germline V lookup: CDR1 KGHDR, CDR2 SFDVKD. This CDR3 is 14 amino acids long.

J is TRBJ1-2 and V is TRBV15; 9 bases fit TRBD1. The CDR3 is made up of 18 amino acids. The germline V gene has CDR1 LNHNV and CDR2 YYDKDF (reference sequence). V lost 4 bases to trimming and J lost 2 bases; unmatched junction nucleotides: 14. The CDR3 loop is CATSNPGTGRRSNYGYTF. In DNA form, the CDR3 reads TGTGCCACCAGCAACCCCGGGACAGGGAGGCGCTCCAACTATGGCTACACCTTC. The full variable domain, with the rest looked up from reference TRBV15 and TRBJ1-2, is DAMVIQNPRYQVTQFGKPVTLSCSQTLNHNVMYWYQQKSSQAPKLLFHYYDKDFNNEADTPDNFQSRRPNTSFCFLDIRSPGLGDTAMYLCATSNPGTGRRSNYGYTFGSGTRLTVV.

The CDR3 DNA reads TGTGCCATCAGTGAGGGGAGAACTTCTTATGGCTACACCTTC. Amino acids: CAISEGRTSYGYTF. The chain employs TRBV10-3 and TRBJ1-2, with D unclear. The CDR3 has 14 amino acids. Trimming removed 2 bases from V and 5 bases from J, with 12 bases in between. The germline CDR1 and CDR2 sequences are ENHRY and SYGVKD.

This clonotype has at least ten counts. The gene calls are TRBV6-1 and TRBJ1-1; a weak D match, TRBD1 (6 bases). The CDR3 runs 14 residues. The germline V gene encodes CDR1 MNHNS and CDR2 SASEGT. V lost 7 bases and J 3 bases, leaving 15 bases between the germline ends. CDR3 region: CASTRVGTYTEAFF. CDR3 DNA: TGTGCCAGCACTCGAGTTGGGACATACACTGAAGCTTTCTTT.

The J gene is TRBJ1-5, the V gene TRBV19; 11 nucleotides agree with TRBD1. J was trimmed by 1 base and V by 4 bases; bases with no gene match: 6. Germline loops: CDR1 LNHDA, CDR2 SQIVND (reference sequence). The CDR3 runs 17 residues. CDR3 in DNA: TGTGCCAGTAGTAAAGGGACAGGGGGTAGCAGCAATCAGCCCCAGCATTTT. Translation: CASSKGTGGSSNQPQHF.

In its sample, this clonotype was seen once. The chain joins TRBV15 to TRBJ2-5, with 13 bases fitting TRBD2. V dropped 5 bases and J dropped 3; count of bases not matched to a gene: 6. Germline assignment: CDR1 LNHNV and CDR2 YYDKDF (reference sequence). The CDR3 contains 16 residues. The CDR3 is CATSGTSGGGKETQYF. CDR3 in DNA: TGTGCCACCAGCGGCACTAGCGGGGGGGGAAAAGAGACCCAGTACTTC. The complete variable domain, with remaining parts taken from reference TRBV15 and TRBJ2-5, reads DAMVIQNPRYQVTQFGKPVTLSCSQTLNHNVMYWYQQKSSQAPKLLFHYYDKDFNNEADTPDNFQSRRPNTSFCFLDIRSPGLGDTAMYLCATSGTSGGGKETQYFGPGTRLLVL.

A few counts support this clonotype. The CDR3 DNA reads as TGTGCCAGCATGAGTACTACGGGCCGGATCCGGGGCTACACCTTC. This encodes CASMSTTGRIRGYTF. The chain recombines TRBV6-1 with TRBJ1-2; no reliable D call. V was clipped by 7 bases and J by 8 bases, with 23 bases between them. Germline loops: CDR1 MNHNS, CDR2 SASEGT. This CDR3 region has 15 residues.

This chain uses TRBV19 with TRBJ1-5, with TRBD1 matching over 9 bases. The CDR3 has 14 amino acids. Trimming removed 3 bases from V and 5 bases from J; junction bases left unmatched: 2. CDR1 and CDR2 (germline): LNHDA, SQIVND (reference sequence). This CDR3 is CASSMGQGDQPQHF. Written as DNA, the CDR3 is TGTGCCAGTAGTATGGGACAGGGTGATCAGCCCCAGCATTTT. The full variable domain, in which reference TRBV19 and TRBJ1-5 provide the parts outside the CDR3, is DGGITQSPKYLFRKEGQNVTLSCEQNLNHDAMYWYRQDPGQGLRLIYYSQIVNDFQKGDIAEGYSVSREKKESFPLTVTSAQKNPTAFYLCASSMGQGDQPQHFGDGTRLSIL.

The V gene is TRBV11-2, the J gene TRBJ2-7; D gene uncertain. Trimming removed 1 base at V and 3 bases at J, with 13 bases between. The CDR3 is made up of 15 amino acids. Germline lookup yields CDR1 SGHAT and CDR2 FQNNGV. This CDR3 reads CASSLVSGSSYEQYF. In DNA form, the CDR3 reads TGTGCCAGCAGCTTAGTCTCGGGTTCCAGCTACGAGCAGTACTTC.

This clonotype occurred a few times. J is TRBJ2-7 and V is TRBV7-2; D ambiguous. V was clipped by 0 bases and J by 2 bases, with 5 bases between them. From germline, CDR1 is SGHTA and CDR2 FQGNSA. The CDR3 extends over 13 amino acids. The CDR3 here is CASSLAPAYEQYF. DNA for the CDR3: TGTGCCAGCAGCTTAGCGCCAGCCTACGAGCAGTACTTC. Based on the CDR3 plus reference TRBV7-2 and TRBJ2-7, the full variable domain is GAGVSQSPSNKVTEKGKDVELRCDPISGHTALYWYRQSLGQGLEFLIYFQGNSAPDKSGLPSDRFSAERTGGSVSTLTIQRTQQEDSAVYLCASSLAPAYEQYFGPGTRLTVT.

The table lists this clonotype with many counts. The rearrangement joins TRBV4-3 to TRBJ2-7; 9 nucleotides line up with TRBD2. The CDR3 sequence is 16 residues long. Germline CDR1 reads LGHNA; CDR2 reads YSLEER. The V gene end was trimmed by 0 bases and the J gene end by 3 bases; junction bases not matched to a gene: 6. In DNA, the CDR3 is TGCGCCAGCAGCCAAGATCGGACTAGCGTAATCTACGAGCAGTACTTC. It translates to CASSQDRTSVIYEQYF.

The rearrangement joins TRBV15 to TRBJ1-1, with D perhaps matching TRBD1 (6 bases). Trimming shortened V by 0 bases and J by 11 bases, and 13 bases separated the two germline ends. Looked up from germline, CDR1 is LNHNV and CDR2 is YYDKDF (reference sequence). The CDR3 is made up of 13 amino acids. CDR3 DNA sequence: TGTGCCACCAGCAGAGATCCGGGGGCTAGGGCTTTCTTT. It encodes CATSRDPGARAFF.

This sequence joins TRBV29-1 and TRBJ1-6; D not resolved. CDR3 length: 14 amino acids. V lost 4 bases, J lost 2 bases, and 9 bases lay in between. Germline values: CDR1 SQVTM, CDR2 ANQGSEA. The chain's CDR3 is CSVVRRAYNSPLHF. In DNA form, the CDR3 reads TGCAGCGTTGTACGTAGGGCCTATAATTCACCCCTCCACTTT.

This clonotype has only one observation. This may stem from a read error, because a much larger clone lies one nucleotide away. The chain combines TRBV5-1 with TRBJ2-2; 10 bases line up with TRBD2. Germline CDR1 is SGHRS and CDR2 is YFSETQ. The V and J ends lost 0 bases and 1 base, in that order; junction bases with no gene match: 3. The CDR3 has 17 amino acids. The CDR3 nucleotides read TGCGCCAGCAGCTTGGAGCTAGCGGGGGTGAACACCGGGGAGCTGTTTTTT. It translates to CASSLELAGVNTGELFF.

V gene TRBV19 combines with J gene TRBJ2-1, with D possibly TRBD2 on 7 matching bases. The CDR3 is made up of 15 amino acids. The germline V gene has CDR1 LNHDA and CDR2 SQIVND (reference sequence). V shed 5 bases and J shed 5 bases, with 16 bases lying between them. The CDR3 here is CASSWVAGANNEQFF. CDR3 nucleotide sequence: TGTGCCAGTAGTTGGGTGGCGGGGGCTAACAATGAGCAGTTCTTC.

This clonotype was detected only a few times. The chain recombines TRBV30 with TRBJ1-1, with D tentatively TRBD1 (6 bases). Germline V lookup: CDR1 GTSNPN, CDR2 SVGIG (reference sequence). The V end lost 2 bases, the J end lost 5 bases, and 15 bases lay between the germline ends. The length of the CDR3 is 14 residues. The CDR3 nucleotides read TGTGCCTGGAGTTGGGGGGGGGCCAGGACTGAAGCTTTCTTT. Its translation is CAWSWGGARTEAFF.

This clonotype was counted ten times or more. The rearrangement links TRBV19 to TRBJ2-5; TRBD1 matches at 10 bases. V shed 3 bases and J 5 bases; nucleotides not matched to a gene: 9. The germline V gene has CDR1 LNHDA and CDR2 SQIVND (reference sequence). The CDR3 runs to 16 residues. The CDR3 DNA reads TGTGCCAGTAGTATCGGGACAGGGGATGGGGGGGAGACCCAGTACTTC. Its protein product is CASSIGTGDGGETQYF.

This clonotype was picked up a small number of times. V gene TRBV7-2 combines with J gene TRBJ2-7, with D unresolved. Trimming removed 9 bases at V and 3 bases at J, with 21 bases between. Germline V gene sequence: CDR1 SGHTA, CDR2 FQGNSA. This CDR3 comprises 15 residues. CDR3 DNA sequence: TGTGCCAGTAGTATCTTGGCCACCGCCGTCTACGAGCAGTACTTC. It is translated as CASSILATAVYEQYF.

V gene TRBV15 combines with J gene TRBJ2-3; a possible D gene is TRBD2 (5 bases). V lost 7 bases, J lost 10 bases, and 24 bases lay in between. Germline V lookup: CDR1 LNHNV, CDR2 YYDKDF (reference sequence). The CDR3 contains 15 residues. Here the CDR3 reads CATIPGTLSTDAQYF. Written as DNA, the CDR3 is TGTGCCACCATTCCGGGAACTCTAAGCACAGACGCGCAGTATTTT.

The table lists this clonotype with a count of one. The V call is TRBV24-1, the J call TRBJ2-7, with 9 positions matching TRBD1. CDR1 KGHDR and CDR2 SFDVKD come from the germline V gene. The CDR3 totals 14 residues. V shed 6 bases and J 3 bases; nucleotides not matched to a gene: 5. The CDR3 reads CATSRRGQGYEQYF. The CDR3, as DNA: TGTGCCACCAGTCGAAGGGGACAGGGCTACGAGCAGTACTTC.

The gene calls are TRBV15 and TRBJ2-7; weak D call: TRBD1 (6 bases). The germline V gene encodes CDR1 LNHNV and CDR2 YYDKDF (reference sequence). This CDR3 spans 13 amino acids. V lost 1 base, J lost 9 bases, and 13 bases lay in between. The CDR3 nucleotides read TGTGCCACCAGCAGAGGGGCAGGGGTGGGGCAGTACTTC. Protein: CATSRGAGVGQYF.

This rearrangement joins TRBV25-1 to TRBJ1-6; the D is unclear. V lost 5 bases, J lost 2 bases, and 1 base lay in between. The CDR3 is 12 residues long. CDR1 is MGHDK, CDR2 SYGVNS, per germline. The CDR3 nucleotides read TGTGCCAGCAGTACCTATAATTCACCCCTCCACTTT. It encodes CASSTYNSPLHF.

V and J are TRBV15 and TRBJ2-7; TRBD2 matches 9 bases. Germline V gene data show CDR1 as LNHNV and CDR2 as YYDKDF (reference sequence). The ends lost 11 bases at V and 3 bases at J; junction bases unmatched: 17. This CDR3 is built from 16 residues. Here the CDR3 reads CASALSAAGGHYEQYF. CDR3 DNA sequence: TGTGCCTCCGCCCTTTCGGCAGCGGGAGGCCACTACGAGCAGTACTTC. The variable domain in full, completed from reference TRBV15 and TRBJ2-7, reads DAMVIQNPRYQVTQFGKPVTLSCSQTLNHNVMYWYQQKSSQAPKLLFHYYDKDFNNEADTPDNFQSRRPNTSFCFLDIRSPGLGDTAMYLCASALSAAGGHYEQYFGPGTRLTVT.

This chain uses TRBV10-3 with TRBJ2-7; D may correspond to TRBD1 or TRBD2 (7 bases each). The CDR3 consists of 17 residues. V lost 4 bases, J lost 5 bases, and 24 bases lay in between. Looked up from germline, CDR1 is ENHRY and CDR2 is SYGVKD. CDR3 sequence: CAISGSGGRGIKNEQYF. DNA of the CDR3: TGTGCCATCAGTGGCTCGGGGGGCAGGGGGATCAAAAACGAGCAGTACTTC.

The rearrangement joins TRBV10-3 to TRBJ2-1; D possibly corresponds to TRBD1 (5 bases). Germline CDR1 and CDR2: ENHRY and SYGVKD. The CDR3 runs 14 residues. The V end lost 0 bases, the J end lost 8 bases, and 11 bases lay between the germline ends. The DNA for the CDR3 is TGTGCCATCAGTGAGTCGGGGCAGGGCTATGAGCAGTTCTTC. It specifies CAISESGQGYEQFF.